These 14 T cell receptor beta chains originate from one sample sequenced in a study of vaccination and CD4 T cells after COVID-19. Scientists ran DNA taken from cultured CD4+ T cells through the Oncomine TCR Beta short-read assay for sequencing. Using its own MiXCR run on the PCR reads, TCRdb lists one record per CDR3 protein. The sample comprises under 20,000 distinct CDR3 sequences, less than 60% of which are singletons, and approximately 17% rests with the top ten. Described time point: late sampling 161 to 241 days after vaccination in three convalescent patients. Treatment defined: roughly 10-day PBMC culture with coronavirus spike peptide pools or control peptides (ViraFEST assay). For these TCRs, the target antigens are not known. The source was CD4+ T cells from blood, cultured in vitro, collected about 7 months after SARS-CoV-2 vaccination. These receptors were obtained from a human donor who had recovered from COVID-19.

This clonotype was recorded only once. The chain uses TRBV7-9 and TRBJ2-2; D call uncertain. Germline values: CDR1 SEHNR, CDR2 FQNEAQ (reference sequence). The CDR3 contains 15 residues. Between the trimmed V and J ends, which lost 5 bases and 5 bases, there was a span of 15 bases. CDR3 bases: TGTGCCAGCAGCCCCGTCCAGCCAGATACCGGGGAGCTGTTTTTT. Its protein product is CASSPVQPDTGELFF.

The rearrangement uses TRBV11-2 and TRBJ2-7; tentatively, D is TRBD1 or TRBD2 (7 bases each). CDR1 and CDR2 from the germline V gene are SGHAT and FQNNGV. There are 16 residues in the CDR3. V was clipped by 3 bases and J by 2 bases, with 17 bases between them. CDR3 residues: CASSFGGAGGAYEQYF. The CDR3 nucleotides are TGTGCCAGCAGCTTCGGTGGGGCAGGGGGGGCCTACGAGCAGTACTTC.

Sample share makes this clonotype medium-sized (0.01 to 0.1%). V usage is TRBV7-3 and J usage is TRBJ1-6; D is undetermined. Germline V gene data show CDR1 as SGHTA and CDR2 as FQGTGA. The CDR3 extends over 14 amino acids. The V end was cut by 3 bases, the J end by 6 bases, with 9 bases between. The DNA of the CDR3 is TGTGCCAGCAGCTTGCGGGGAGGTAATTCACCCCTCCACTTT. This codes for CASSLRGGNSPLHF.

The J gene is TRBJ2-5, the V gene TRBV7-9; no clear D. The germline V gene has CDR1 SEHNR and CDR2 FQNEAQ (reference sequence). There are 13 residues in the CDR3. The V and J ends lost 2 bases and 5 bases respectively, with 9 bases between them. DNA for the CDR3: TGTGCCAGCAGCTTATTTGCCAGGGAGACCCAGTACTTC. Its protein is CASSLFARETQYF.

This chain uses TRBV7-6 with TRBJ2-1, with 12 bases matching TRBD2. Germline-derived CDR1 and CDR2 are SGHVS and FNYEAQ. The CDR3 contains 18 residues. V shed 5 bases, J shed 2 bases, and the junction held 10 bases outside the gene matches. CDR3 nucleotides: TGTGCCAGCAGCATCCGGGCTTCTAGCGGGGGGGCCTACAATGAGCAGTTCTTC. It codes for CASSIRASSGGAYNEQFF. Looking up the rest from reference TRBV7-6 and TRBJ2-1 gives the full variable domain: GAGVSQSPRYKVTKRGQDVALRCDPISGHVSLYWYRQALGQGPEFLTYFNYEAQQDKSGLPNDRFSAERPEGSISTLTIQRTEQRDSAMYRCASSIRASSGGAYNEQFFGPGTRLTVL.

The CDR3 coding sequence is TGCAGTGCTAGAGATCAAAGGGGGGGATACGAGCAGTACTTC. It yields the protein CSARDQRGGYEQYF. The chain combines TRBV20-1 with TRBJ2-7, with D possibly being TRBD2 (7 bases). This CDR3 spans 14 amino acids. V lost 0 bases, J lost 4 bases, and 13 bases lay in between. CDR1 and CDR2 from the germline V gene are DFQATT and SNEGSKA (reference sequence).

The chain is built from TRBV20-1 and TRBJ1-3, with 9 positions matching TRBD1. Per the germline V gene, CDR1 is DFQATT and CDR2 is SNEGSKA (reference sequence). This CDR3 region has 14 residues. The trim removed 4 bases at V and 4 bases at J, leaving 5 bases unmatched. CDR3 protein: CSAMRTGDGNTIYF. CDR3 DNA: TGCAGTGCTATGCGGACAGGGGACGGAAACACCATATATTTT.

The chain joins TRBV6-1 to TRBJ1-1; weak D call: TRBD1 (5 bases). V was clipped by 6 bases and J by 4 bases, with 21 bases between them. Germline CDR1 is MNHNS and CDR2 is SASEGT. The CDR3 is made up of 16 amino acids. CDR3 sequence reads: CASSPLLWGGSTEAFF. CDR3 bases: TGTGCCAGCAGCCCCCTCCTATGGGGGGGAAGCACTGAAGCTTTCTTT.

V usage is TRBV6-1 and J usage is TRBJ2-3; D perhaps matches TRBD2 (5 bases). The CDR3 is 14 amino acids. Germline-derived CDR1 and CDR2 are MNHNS and SASEGT. Deletions cut 10 bases from V and 3 bases from J, with 17 bases between. The CDR3 sequence is CATKQRASTDTQYF. The CDR3 DNA is TGTGCCACCAAACAGAGGGCATCTACAGATACGCAGTATTTT.

This clonotype was seen a handful of times. The J gene is TRBJ1-2, the V gene TRBV20-1; D is undetermined. Deletions cut 4 bases from V and 4 bases from J, with 13 bases between. CDR1 and CDR2 (germline): DFQATT, SNEGSKA (reference sequence). The length of the CDR3 is 13 residues. The DNA of the CDR3 is TGCAGTGCTATTTCTGATCTAGGCTATGGCTACACCTTC. It is translated as CSAISDLGYGYTF.

As for this clonotype: A clone one base away is much larger, so this may be a read error. V gene TRBV20-1 combines with J gene TRBJ2-7; 9 positions match TRBD1. There are 14 residues in the CDR3. The germline gives CDR1 DFQATT, CDR2 SNEGSKA (reference sequence). V lost 7 bases to trimming and J lost 5 bases; unmatched junction nucleotides: 12. The CDR3 DNA reads as TGCAGTGTCGAAAACCACAGGGGGCAGGACGAGCAGTACTTC. Protein: CSVENHRGQDEQYF.

This clonotype appeared a few times. DNA for the CDR3: TGTGCCACCAGTGATCCCGTCTCCTACGAGCAGTACTTC. This gives the protein CATSDPVSYEQYF. The chain recombines TRBV24-1 with TRBJ2-7; no definite D call. Germline CDR1 is KGHDR and CDR2 is SFDVKD. Trimming stripped 3 bases from V and 0 bases from J, with 5 bases between. The CDR3 covers 13 residues.

Only a few counts were recorded for this clonotype. The rearrangement links TRBV20-1 to TRBJ2-1, with D perhaps TRBD1 or TRBD2 (5 bases each). V was pared by 5 bases and J by 6 bases, with 17 bases between. CDR3 length: 14 amino acids. Per germline, CDR1 DFQATT and CDR2 SNEGSKA (reference sequence). The CDR3 DNA reads as TGCAGTGCTTTTAATCCGGGACGAGTCAATGAGCAGTTCTTC. Amino acids: CSAFNPGRVNEQFF.

The rearrangement uses TRBV24-1 and TRBJ2-2, with 7 bases aligning to TRBD1. In germline, CDR1 is KGHDR, CDR2 SFDVKD. The CDR3 has 15 residues. V dropped 9 bases and J dropped 6; count of bases not matched to a gene: 12. DNA for the CDR3: TGTGCCACCCATACAGGGGACGGAGGCCCCGGGGAGCTGTTTTTT. It encodes CATHTGDGGPGELFF.